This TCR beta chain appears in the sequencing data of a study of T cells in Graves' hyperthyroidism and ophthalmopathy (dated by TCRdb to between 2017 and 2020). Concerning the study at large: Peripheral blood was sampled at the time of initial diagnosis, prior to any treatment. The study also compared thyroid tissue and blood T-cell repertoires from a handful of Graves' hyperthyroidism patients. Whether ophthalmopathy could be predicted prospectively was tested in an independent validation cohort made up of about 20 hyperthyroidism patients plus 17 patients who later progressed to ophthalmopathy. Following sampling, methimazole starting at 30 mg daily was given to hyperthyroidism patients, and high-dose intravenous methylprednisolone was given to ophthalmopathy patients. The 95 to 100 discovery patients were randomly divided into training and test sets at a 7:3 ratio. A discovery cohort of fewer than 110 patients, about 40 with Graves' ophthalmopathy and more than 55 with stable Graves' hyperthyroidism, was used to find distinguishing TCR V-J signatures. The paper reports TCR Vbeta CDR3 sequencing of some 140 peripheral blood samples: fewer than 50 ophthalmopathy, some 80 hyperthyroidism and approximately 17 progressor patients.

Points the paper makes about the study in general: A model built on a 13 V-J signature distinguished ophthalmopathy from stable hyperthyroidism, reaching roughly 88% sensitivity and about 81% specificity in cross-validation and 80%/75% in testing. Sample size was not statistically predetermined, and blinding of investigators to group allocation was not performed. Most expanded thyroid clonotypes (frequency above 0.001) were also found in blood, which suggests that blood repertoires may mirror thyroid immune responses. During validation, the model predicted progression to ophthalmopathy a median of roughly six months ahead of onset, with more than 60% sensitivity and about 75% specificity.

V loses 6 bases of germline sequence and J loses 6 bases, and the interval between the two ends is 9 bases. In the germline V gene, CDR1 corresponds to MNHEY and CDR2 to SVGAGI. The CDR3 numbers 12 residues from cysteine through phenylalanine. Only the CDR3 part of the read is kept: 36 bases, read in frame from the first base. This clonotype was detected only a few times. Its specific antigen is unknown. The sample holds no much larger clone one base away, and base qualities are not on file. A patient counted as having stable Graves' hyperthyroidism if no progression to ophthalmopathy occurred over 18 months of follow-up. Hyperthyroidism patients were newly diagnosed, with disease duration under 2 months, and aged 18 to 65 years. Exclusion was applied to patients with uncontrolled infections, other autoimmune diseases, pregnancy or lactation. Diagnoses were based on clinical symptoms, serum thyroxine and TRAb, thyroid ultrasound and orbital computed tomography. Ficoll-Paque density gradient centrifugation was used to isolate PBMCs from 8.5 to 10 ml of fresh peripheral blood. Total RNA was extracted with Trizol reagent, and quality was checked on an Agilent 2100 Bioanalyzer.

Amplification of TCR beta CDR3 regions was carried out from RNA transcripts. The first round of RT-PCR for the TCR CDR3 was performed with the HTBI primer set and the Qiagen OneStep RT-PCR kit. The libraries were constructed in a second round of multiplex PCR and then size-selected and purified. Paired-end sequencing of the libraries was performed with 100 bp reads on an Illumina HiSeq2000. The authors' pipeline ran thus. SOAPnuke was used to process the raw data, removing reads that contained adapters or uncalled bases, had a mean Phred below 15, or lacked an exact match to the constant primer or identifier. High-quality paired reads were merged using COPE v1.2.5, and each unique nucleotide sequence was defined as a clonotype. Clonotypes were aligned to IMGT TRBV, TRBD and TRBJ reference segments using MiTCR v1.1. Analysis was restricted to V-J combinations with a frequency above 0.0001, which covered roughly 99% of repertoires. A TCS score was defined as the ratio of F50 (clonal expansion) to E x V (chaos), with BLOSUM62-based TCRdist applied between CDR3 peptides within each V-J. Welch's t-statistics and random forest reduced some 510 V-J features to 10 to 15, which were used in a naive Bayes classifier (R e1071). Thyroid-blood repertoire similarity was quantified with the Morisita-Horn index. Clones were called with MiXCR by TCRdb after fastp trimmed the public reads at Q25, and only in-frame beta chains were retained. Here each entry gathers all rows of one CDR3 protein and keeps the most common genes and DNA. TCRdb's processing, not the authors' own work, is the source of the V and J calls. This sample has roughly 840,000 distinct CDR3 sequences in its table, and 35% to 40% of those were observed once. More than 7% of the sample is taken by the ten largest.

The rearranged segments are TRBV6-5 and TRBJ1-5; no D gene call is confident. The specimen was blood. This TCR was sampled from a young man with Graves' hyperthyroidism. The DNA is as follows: TGTGCCAGCAGGACACGAGGTCAGCCCCAGCATTTT. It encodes CASRTRGQPQHF.